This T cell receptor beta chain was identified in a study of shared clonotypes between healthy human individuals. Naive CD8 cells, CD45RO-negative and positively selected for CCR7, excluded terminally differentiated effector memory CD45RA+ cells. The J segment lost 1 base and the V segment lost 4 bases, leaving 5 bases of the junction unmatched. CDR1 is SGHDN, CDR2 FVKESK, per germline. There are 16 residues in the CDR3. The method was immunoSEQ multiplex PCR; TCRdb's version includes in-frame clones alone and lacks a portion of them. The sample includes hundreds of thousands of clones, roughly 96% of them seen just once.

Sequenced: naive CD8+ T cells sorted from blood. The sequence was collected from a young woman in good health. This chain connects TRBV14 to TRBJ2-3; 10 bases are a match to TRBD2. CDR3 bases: TGTGCCAGCAGCCTCCACGGGACTAGCGGCACAGATACGCAGTATTTT. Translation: CASSLHGTSGTDTQYF.